A single sample is the source of the 8 T cell receptor beta chains below, sequenced in a study of blood T cells in healthy people across ages. With a J-beta primer mix and a sample-barcoded 5' primer, a second PCR ran about 6 to 11 cycles. MiXCR was run by TCRdb on the 5' RACE reads, yielding one entry per CDR3 protein. This table holds about 650,000 distinct CDR3 sequences, approximately 29% found once. The sequenced material came from blood. The receptor set was obtained from a woman of 80 years or more in good health.

This clonotype was observed at least ten times. The chain recombines TRBV5-1 with TRBJ2-3; either TRBD1 or TRBD2 may supply D (5 bases each). CDR3 length: 15 residues. V was trimmed by 4 bases and J by 4 bases, leaving 16 bases between them. Germline CDR1 SGHRS, CDR2 YFSETQ. The CDR3 nucleotides are TGCGCCAGCAGCGGAGACGTCCGGGGCGCAGATACGCAGTATTTT. Protein product: CASSGDVRGADTQYF.

This clonotype has just a few counts. CDR3 sequence: CASSPTGLMPQHF. In nucleotides, the CDR3 is TGTGCCAGCAGCCCGACAGGCCTTATGCCCCAGCATTTT. The chain recombines TRBV27 with TRBJ1-5; D perhaps matches TRBD1 (6 bases). CDR3 length: 13 residues. CDR1 MNHEY and CDR2 SMNVEV come from the germline V gene (reference sequence). With 6 bases removed from V and 9 bases from J, the gap between germline ends came to 15 bases.

V usage is TRBV20-1 and J usage is TRBJ1-1; D ambiguous. CDR1 and CDR2 (germline): DFQATT, SNEGSKA (reference sequence). Trimming removed 0 bases from V and 3 bases from J, with 23 bases in between. The CDR3 sequence is 18 residues long. The CDR3 here is CSARDHLEVNSVYTEAFF. CDR3 DNA: TGCAGTGCTAGAGATCATTTGGAGGTCAATAGCGTGTACACTGAAGCTTTCTTT.

This clonotype was seen only a few times. This sequence joins TRBV25-1 and TRBJ1-4, with D unclear. From germline, CDR1 is MGHDK and CDR2 SYGVNS. CDR3 length equals 16 residues. Trimming took off 3 bases at V and 8 bases at J, with 19 bases between the two ends. Written as DNA, the CDR3 is TGTGCCAGCAGTGATACCGGTAACCCAAATGGCGAAAAACTGTTTTTT. Residues: CASSDTGNPNGEKLFF.

This clonotype was counted ten times or more. This clone may be a read error of a much larger clone one base away. The rearrangement joins TRBV10-3 to TRBJ2-7, with D perhaps matching TRBD1 (5 bases). This CDR3 has 12 residues. CDR1 and CDR2 from the germline V gene are ENHRY and SYGVKD. The CDR3 nucleotides are TGTGCCCTCAGTGAGGAACGCCAGGGACAGTACTTC. Translated: CALSEERQGQYF.

The chain links TRBV30 to TRBJ1-4; TRBD1 aligns across 8 bases. CDR1 and CDR2 from the germline V gene are GTSNPN and SVGIG (reference sequence). Trimming took 0 bases from V and 4 from J; bases not matched to a gene: 4. The CDR3 length is 15 residues. Here the CDR3 reads CAWSVQGGYNEKLFF. CDR3 in DNA: TGTGCCTGGAGTGTACAGGGGGGTTATAATGAAAAACTGTTTTTT.

The sample holds a few counts of this clonotype. Since a much larger clone is just one base distant, this may be a read error. The chain has TRBV6-2 or TRBV6-3 and TRBJ1-4; D ambiguous. Germline lookup yields CDR1 MNHEY and CDR2 SVGEGT. The CDR3 is made up of 12 amino acids. CDR3 residues: CTSRPAGEKLFF. For the CDR3, the DNA is TGTACCAGCAGACCCGCGGGCGAAAAACTGTTTTTT.

This clonotype was seen just once. Given a much more abundant clone one base away, this may be a read error. The genes are TRBV27 and TRBJ2-1; 9 bases match TRBD1. Germline CDR1 reads MNHEY; CDR2 reads SMNVEV (reference sequence). The CDR3 totals 16 residues. DNA for the CDR3: TGTGCCAGCAGGATAGTGCGGACAGGGGCATACAATGTGCAGTTCTTC. It is translated as CASRIVRTGAYNVQFF.